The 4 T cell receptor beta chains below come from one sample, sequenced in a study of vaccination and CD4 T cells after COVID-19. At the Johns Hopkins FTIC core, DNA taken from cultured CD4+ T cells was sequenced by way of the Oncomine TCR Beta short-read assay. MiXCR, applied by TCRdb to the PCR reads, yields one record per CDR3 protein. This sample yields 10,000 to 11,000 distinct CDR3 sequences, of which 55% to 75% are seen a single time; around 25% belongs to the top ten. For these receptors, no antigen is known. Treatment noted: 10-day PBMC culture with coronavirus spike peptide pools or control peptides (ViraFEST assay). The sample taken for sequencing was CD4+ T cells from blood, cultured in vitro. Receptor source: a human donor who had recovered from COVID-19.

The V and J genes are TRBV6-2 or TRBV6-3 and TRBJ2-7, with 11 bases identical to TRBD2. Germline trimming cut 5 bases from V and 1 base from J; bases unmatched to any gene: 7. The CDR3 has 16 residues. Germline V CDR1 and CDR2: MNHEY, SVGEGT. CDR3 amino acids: CASSKTSGTISYEQYF. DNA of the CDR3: TGTGCCAGCAGTAAGACTAGCGGGACGATTTCCTACGAGCAGTACTTC.

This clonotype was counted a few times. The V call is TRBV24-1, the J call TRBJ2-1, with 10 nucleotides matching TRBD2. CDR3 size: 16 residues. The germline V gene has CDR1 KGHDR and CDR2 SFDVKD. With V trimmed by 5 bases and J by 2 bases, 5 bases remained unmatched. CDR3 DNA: TGTGCCACCAGTGGGACTAGCGGAGAGACCTACAATGAGCAGTTCTTC. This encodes CATSGTSGETYNEQFF.

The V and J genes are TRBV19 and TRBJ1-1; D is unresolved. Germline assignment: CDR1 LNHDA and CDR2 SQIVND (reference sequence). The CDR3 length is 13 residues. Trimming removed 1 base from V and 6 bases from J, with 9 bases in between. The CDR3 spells CASSIGREAEAFF. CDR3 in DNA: TGTGCCAGTAGTATAGGAAGGGAAGCTGAAGCTTTCTTT.

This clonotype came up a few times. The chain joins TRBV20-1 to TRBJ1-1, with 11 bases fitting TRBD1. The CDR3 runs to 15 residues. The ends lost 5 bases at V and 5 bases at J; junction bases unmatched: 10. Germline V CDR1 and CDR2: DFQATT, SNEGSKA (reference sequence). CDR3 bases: TGCAGTGCTTCGAACCCGGGACAGGGGGGAACTGAAGCTTTCTTT. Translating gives CSASNPGQGGTEAFF.